Presented here are 5 T cell receptor beta chains from one specimen sequenced in a study of OX40 agonist ivuxolimab in advanced cancers. Data came from immunoSEQ multiplex PCR; TCRdb stores just in-frame clones and leaves some out. The table has 45,000 to 50,000 clones, approximately 85% seen once; the top ten hold approximately 2.1%. Sequenced here: CD4+ or CD8+ T cells sorted from blood, sampled in a trial of the OX40 agonist ivuxolimab. These TCRs come from an adult with an advanced solid tumor such as melanoma, head and neck, liver or kidney cancer.

V gene TRBV7-2 combines with J gene TRBJ2-2; 11 nucleotides match TRBD2. The CDR3 is 16 residues long. V lost 5 bases and J lost 4; bases outside the gene matches: 6. Germline V lookup: CDR1 SGHTA, CDR2 FQGNSA. The CDR3 is CASSRLAGLSTGELFF. CDR3 sequence (DNA): TGTGCCAGCAGCCGACTAGCGGGATTAAGCACCGGGGAGCTGTTTTTT.

The V gene is TRBV2, the J gene TRBJ2-5, with 8 bases aligning to TRBD2. The trim removed 7 bases at V and 5 bases at J, leaving 12 bases unmatched. The CDR3 extends over 15 amino acids. In germline, CDR1 is SNHLY, CDR2 FYNNEI. In DNA form, the CDR3 reads TGTGCCAGCAAGGCAAATCGGGGGGGCGTGGAGACCCAGTACTTC. It encodes CASKANRGGVETQYF.

CDR3 region: CASSLSGNTIYF. The CDR3 nucleotides read TGTGCCAGCAGCTTGTCTGGAAACACCATATATTTT. The chain employs TRBV5-8 and TRBJ1-3; D unresolved. Germline CDR1 is SGHTS and CDR2 is YDEGEE. The V end lost 1 base, the J end lost 1 base, and 0 bases lay between the germline ends. The CDR3 has 12 amino acids.

J is TRBJ1-6 and V is TRBV11-2; a possible D gene is TRBD1 (5 bases). The CDR3 covers 13 residues. The germline V gene has CDR1 SGHAT and CDR2 FQNNGV. Trimming shortened V by 5 bases and J by 8 bases, and 10 bases separated the two germline ends. CDR3 protein: CASSQGPYSPLHF. The CDR3 coding sequence is TGTGCCAGCAGCCAGGGACCCTATTCACCCCTCCACTTT.

The chain combines TRBV30 with TRBJ1-5; 7 positions match TRBD1. This CDR3 spans 14 amino acids. Germline CDR1 GTSNPN, CDR2 SVGIG (reference sequence). The V and J ends lost 3 bases and 4 bases, in that order; junction bases with no gene match: 6. In DNA, the CDR3 is TGTGCCTGGAGCGAAACGGGACAGAATCAGCCCCAGCATTTT. As protein: CAWSETGQNQPQHF. The full variable domain, in which reference TRBV30 and TRBJ1-5 provide the parts outside the CDR3, is SQTIHQWPATLVQPVGSPLSLECTVEGTSNPNLYWYRQAAGRGLQLLFYSVGIGQISSEVPQNLSASRPQDRQFILSSKKLLLSDSGFYLCAWSETGQNQPQHFGDGTRLSIL.